The entry that follows covers one TCR beta chain sequence. Antigen specificity is unknown. The CDR3 is made up of 16 amino acids. V lost 5 bases and J lost 5, with 19 bases in between. Germline values: CDR1 SGHRS, CDR2 YFSETQ. The data originate from a study of OX40 agonist ivuxolimab in advanced cancers. The overall study: Among those enrolled, mean age was about 58 years (range roughly 20 to 79) and about 79% were male. Partial responses occurred in three patients (one hepatocellular carcinoma, two cutaneous melanoma). General study points: No determination was made of the antigen specificity of the expanded peripheral T cells.

Generated by immunoSEQ multiplex PCR, the TCRdb table keeps only in-frame clones and is missing some. Among tens of thousands of clones, approximately 84% were seen once, and the ten largest hold less than 9.5%. This TCR came from an adult with an advanced solid tumor such as melanoma, head and neck, liver or kidney cancer. The chain recombines TRBV5-1 with TRBJ2-2, with D possibly matching TRBD1 (6 bases). The starting material was CD4+ or CD8+ T cells sorted from blood, obtained in a trial of the OX40 agonist ivuxolimab. CDR3 sequence: CASSDRTALGTGELFF. DNA of the CDR3: TGCGCCAGCAGTGACAGGACCGCTCTGGGGACCGGGGAGCTGTTTTTT.